This T cell receptor (beta chain) was recovered during a study of shared clonotypes between healthy human individuals. Original methodology: Junction-only sequences without quality scores came from ImmunoSEQ, so filtering differed. Sequencing used immunoSEQ multiplex PCR; TCRdb keeps in-frame clones, though not all of them. V, J and clone size are taken as reported in that table, and D and trimming were inferred from the DNA itself. The repertoire consists of roughly 2,000,000 clones, with over 85% occurring once and the leading ten covering roughly 1.7%. Naive CD8 cells were CD45RO-negative, positively selected for CCR7, excluding terminally differentiated effector memory CD45RA+ cells. Looked up from germline, CDR1 is SGHTA and CDR2 is FQGNSA. This CDR3 region has 12 residues. Trimming took off 4 bases at V and 13 bases at J, with 16 bases between the two ends.

This TCR derives from a young man in good health. Some clones in this sample may be carry-over from other donors' samples. The chain joins TRBV7-2 to TRBJ2-5; a possible D gene is TRBD1 (6 bases). The sample taken for sequencing was naive CD8+ T cells from PBMCs. Here the CDR3 reads CASSSRNRVPYF. The CDR3 DNA reads as TGTGCCAGCAGCTCCCGTAACAGGGTCCCGTACTTC. Based on the CDR3 plus reference TRBV7-2 and TRBJ2-5, the full variable domain is GAGVSQSPSNKVTEKGKDVELRCDPISGHTALYWYRQSLGQGLEFLIYFQGNSAPDKSGLPSDRFSAERTGGSVSTLTIQRTQQEDSAVYLCASSSRNRVPYFGPGTRLLVL.